These 28 T cell receptor beta chains came from one sample sequenced in a study of blood T cell repertoires in COVID-19. Libraries were prepared by immunoSEQ multiplex PCR; TCRdb keeps only in-frame clonotypes and omits some of them. The data hold 130,000 to 150,000 clones, with about nine tenths observed a single time. The sample taken for sequencing was PBMCs or T cells enriched from blood (not recorded which). The receptors were sampled from a woman aged 40 to 50 who had been exposed to COVID-19.

CDR3: CASSLRDRVPEAFF. The CDR3 nucleotides read TGCGCCAGCAGCTTGAGGGACAGGGTACCTGAAGCTTTCTTT. The J gene is TRBJ1-1, the V gene TRBV5-1; 9 bases are shared with TRBD1. Looked up from germline, CDR1 is SGHRS and CDR2 is YFSETQ. The CDR3 totals 14 residues. The trim removed 1 base at V and 6 bases at J, leaving 4 bases unmatched.

This clone was seen more than once but under ten times. The same CDR3 also results from other DNA sequences found in this sample. The rearrangement links TRBV25-1 to TRBJ2-5, with D possibly matching TRBD2 (5 bases). The CDR3 loop spans 14 amino acids. Germline V gives CDR1 MGHDK, CDR2 SYGVNS. V lost 3 bases and J 2 bases, leaving 10 bases between the germline ends. CDR3 DNA: TGTGCCAGCAGTGAGCCCGGGAATCAAGAGACCCAGTACTTC. Its translation is CASSEPGNQETQYF.

This chain uses TRBV24-1 with TRBJ1-5, with 8 bases fitting TRBD1. J gave up 1 base and V 4 bases, and 5 bases lay outside the gene matches. The CDR3 is 16 residues long. Looked up from germline, CDR1 is KGHDR and CDR2 is SFDVKD. DNA of the CDR3: TGTGCCACCAGTGACCCGGGGACAGGAAGCAATCAGCCCCAGCATTTT. Its protein is CATSDPGTGSNQPQHF.

The chain has TRBV6-5 and TRBJ1-6; D is unresolved. This CDR3 is 14 amino acids long. Trimming took 7 bases from V and 4 from J, leaving 11 bases between them. Germline assignment: CDR1 MNHEY and CDR2 SVGAGI. CDR3 region: CASTTTAYNSPLHF. The CDR3 DNA reads as TGTGCCAGCACCACAACAGCTTATAATTCACCCCTCCACTTT.

This sequence joins TRBV11-2 and TRBJ1-1; no reliable D call. The V end was cut by 0 bases, the J end by 1 base, with 15 bases between. CDR1 is SGHAT and CDR2 is FQNNGV in the germline V gene. The CDR3 loop spans 17 amino acids. CDR3 loop: CASSLDQWSQANTEAFF. In DNA form, the CDR3 reads TGTGCCAGCAGCTTAGATCAGTGGTCCCAGGCGAACACTGAAGCTTTCTTT.

The chain employs TRBV19 and TRBJ2-1, with TRBD2 matching over 9 bases. The V and J ends lost 3 bases and 9 bases, in that order; junction bases with no gene match: 6. Germline V gene data show CDR1 as LNHDA and CDR2 as SQIVND (reference sequence). The CDR3 has 14 amino acids. This CDR3 reads CASSMGGGASEQFF. CDR3 nucleotides: TGTGCCAGTAGTATGGGCGGGGGGGCGAGTGAGCAGTTCTTC.

The chain has TRBV7-9 and TRBJ2-3; weak D call: TRBD2 (6 bases). Trimming removed 5 bases from V and 2 bases from J, with 14 bases in between. The CDR3 is 15 residues long. Per the germline V gene, CDR1 is SEHNR and CDR2 is FQNEAQ (reference sequence). CDR3: CASSPGGAHTDTQYF. For the CDR3, the DNA is TGTGCCAGCAGCCCCGGAGGGGCCCACACAGATACGCAGTATTTT.

The chain has TRBV5-8 and TRBJ2-3; no clear D. Germline V gene sequence: CDR1 SGHTS, CDR2 YDEGEE. The length of the CDR3 is 10 residues. The ends were cut back, 1 base at V and 10 bases at J, with 4 bases in the middle. In DNA form, the CDR3 reads TGTGCCAGCAGCTTGTCCTCGCAGTATTTT. This encodes CASSLSSQYF.

Here the CDR3 reads CASSSAGESYGYTF. Here the CDR3 DNA reads TGTGCCAGCAGTTCAGCAGGGGAATCCTATGGCTACACCTTC. This rearrangement joins TRBV27 to TRBJ1-2; D is perhaps TRBD1 (6 bases). Trimming pared 4 bases from V and 4 bases from J, leaving 13 bases between. The CDR3 is 14 amino acids. The germline V gene has CDR1 MNHEY and CDR2 SMNVEV (reference sequence).

This clone was picked up one time. The rearrangement uses TRBV10-3 and TRBJ2-5; D may be TRBD2 (5 bases). V shed 1 base and J shed 5 bases, with 14 bases lying between them. There are 15 residues in the CDR3. Per the germline V gene, CDR1 is ENHRY and CDR2 is SYGVKD. The DNA for the CDR3 is TGTGCCATCAGTGAGTACGGCGGGCCGGGGGAGACCCAGTACTTC. It specifies CAISEYGGPGETQYF.

The gene calls are TRBV9 and TRBJ1-1; 7 nucleotides agree with TRBD1. The CDR3 is 13 amino acids. Germline assignment: CDR1 SGDLS and CDR2 YYNGEE. With V trimmed by 4 bases and J by 4 bases, 4 bases remained unmatched. This CDR3 is CASSLDRVTEAFF. DNA of the CDR3: TGTGCCAGCAGCCTCGACAGGGTCACTGAAGCTTTCTTT.

The CDR3, as DNA: TGTGCCAGCAGTCAGACAGGGGCGGTAGGCTACACCTTC. Translating it yields CASSQTGAVGYTF. The chain uses TRBV6-2 or TRBV6-3 and TRBJ1-2, with 8 bases that match TRBD1. J was trimmed by 8 bases and V by 5 bases; bases with no gene match: 7. The CDR3 runs 13 residues. Germline-derived CDR1 and CDR2 are MNHEY and SVGEGT.

The chain employs TRBV7-9 and TRBJ1-2; D not resolved. Germline CDR1 and CDR2: SEHNR and FQNEAQ (reference sequence). The CDR3 spans 16 residues. Deletions cut 5 bases from V and 7 bases from J, with 23 bases between. Here the CDR3 reads CASSPPFRARVRGYTF. The CDR3 DNA reads TGTGCCAGCAGCCCACCTTTTCGGGCGCGGGTCCGTGGCTACACCTTC.

The chain is built from TRBV12-3 or TRBV12-4 and TRBJ1-5, with D perhaps matching TRBD1 (6 bases). This CDR3 has 13 residues. Between the trimmed V and J ends, which lost 6 bases and 3 bases, there was a span of 9 bases. Here the CDR3 DNA reads TGTGCCAGCAGCGGGACACTCAATCAGCCCCAGCATTTT. It yields the protein CASSGTLNQPQHF.

This clone was seen just once. V usage is TRBV2 and J usage is TRBJ1-1; no reliable D call. The CDR3 consists of 13 residues. Germline V gene data show CDR1 as SNHLY and CDR2 as FYNNEI. V lost 7 bases, J lost 2 bases, and 11 bases lay in between. The CDR3 reads CASTGPGNTEAFF. As DNA, the CDR3 is TGTGCCAGCACCGGTCCGGGAAACACTGAAGCTTTCTTT.

The rearrangement joins TRBV7-2 to TRBJ1-4; no clear D gene. Looked up from germline, CDR1 is SGHTA and CDR2 is FQGNSA. The CDR3 is 15 residues long. V was trimmed by 0 bases and J by 7 bases, leaving 12 bases between them. The CDR3 region is CASSLAHSLSEKLFF. CDR3 DNA sequence: TGTGCCAGCAGCTTAGCGCACAGCCTGAGTGAAAAACTGTTTTTT. The full variable domain, rest sourced from reference TRBV7-2 and TRBJ1-4, is GAGVSQSPSNKVTEKGKDVELRCDPISGHTALYWYRQSLGQGLEFLIYFQGNSAPDKSGLPSDRFSAERTGGSVSTLTIQRTQQEDSAVYLCASSLAHSLSEKLFFGSGTQLSVL.

The genes are TRBV19 and TRBJ1-5; D possibly corresponds to TRBD1 (6 bases). V was cut by 5 bases and J by 5 bases, with 16 bases left in between. The CDR3 extends over 15 amino acids. Per the germline V gene, CDR1 is LNHDA and CDR2 is SQIVND (reference sequence). Here the CDR3 DNA reads TGTGCCAGTAGTTCGGGACAAGGGCACGATCAGCCCCAGCATTTT. It specifies CASSSGQGHDQPQHF.

The rearrangement joins TRBV19 to TRBJ1-2; D call uncertain. The V gene's germline CDR1 is LNHDA and CDR2 SQIVND (reference sequence). The CDR3 has 14 amino acids. The V end was cut by 2 bases, the J end by 6 bases, with 13 bases between. This CDR3 reads CASSINFRGDGYTF. CDR3 nucleotide sequence: TGTGCCAGTAGTATAAATTTCCGGGGAGATGGCTACACCTTC.

The chain carries TRBV6-4 and TRBJ2-1; 7 bases are a match to TRBD2. Germline lookup yields CDR1 MRHNA and CDR2 SNTAGT. CDR3 length equals 15 residues. The V gene end was trimmed by 4 bases and the J gene end by 10 bases; junction bases not matched to a gene: 13. Here the CDR3 DNA reads TGTGCCAGCAGTGTTTCGGGAGGTACCCTCGAGGAGCAGTTCTTC. It encodes CASSVSGGTLEEQFF.

This clone was seen a few times. This chain's CDR3 is CASSLILEDYYEQYF. The DNA for the CDR3 is TGTGCCAGCAGTCTAATTTTAGAGGATTACTACGAGCAGTACTTC. V usage is TRBV6-5 and J usage is TRBJ2-7; no clear D gene. V was clipped by 5 bases and J by 3 bases, with 17 bases between them. The germline V gene has CDR1 MNHEY and CDR2 SVGAGI. This CDR3 spans 15 amino acids.

The CDR3 nucleotides are TGTGCCATCAGTGACGGGATCGCCGGGGAGCTGTTTTTT. Its translation is CAISDGIAGELFF. The rearrangement links TRBV10-3 to TRBJ2-2, with a weak D call TRBD2 (5 bases). Germline CDR1 is ENHRY and CDR2 is SYGVKD. CDR3 length equals 13 residues. The V end was cut by 3 bases, the J end by 6 bases, with 8 bases between.

This rearrangement joins TRBV10-1 to TRBJ1-4, with D maybe TRBD1 (6 bases). The CDR3 consists of 14 residues. The germline CDR1 and CDR2 sequences are WNHNN and SYGVQD (reference sequence). Between the trimmed V and J ends, which lost 5 bases and 0 bases, there was a span of 7 bases. The CDR3 DNA reads as TGCGCCAGCAGTCCAGGGGCAACTAATGAAAAACTGTTTTTT. This sequence encodes CASSPGATNEKLFF.

The chain employs TRBV11-2 and TRBJ2-2; weak D call: TRBD2 (6 bases). Trimming shortened V by 2 bases and J by 6 bases, and 13 bases separated the two germline ends. The CDR3 covers 15 residues. The V gene's germline CDR1 is SGHAT and CDR2 FQNNGV. The CDR3 region is CASSLITSKAGELFF. The DNA of the CDR3 is TGTGCCAGCAGCTTAATCACTAGCAAGGCCGGGGAGCTGTTTTTT.

V gene TRBV11-2 combines with J gene TRBJ2-1; unclear D gene. The CDR3 sequence is 16 residues long. Germline CDR1 reads SGHAT; CDR2 reads FQNNGV. Trimming removed 5 bases from V and 5 bases from J, with 19 bases in between. The DNA of the CDR3 is TGTGCCAGCAGCCCGCGCCGGCGGCGGAACAACAATGAGCAGTTCTTC. Protein product: CASSPRRRRNNNEQFF. Filled out from reference TRBV11-2 and TRBJ2-1, the complete variable domain reads EAGVAQSPRYKIIEKRQSVAFWCNPISGHATLYWYQQILGQGPKLLIQFQNNGVVDDSQLPKDRFSAERLKGVDSTLKIQPAKLEDSAVYLCASSPRRRRNNNEQFFGPGTRLTVL.

The V and J genes are TRBV23-1 and TRBJ2-7; 11 bases fit TRBD1. TRBV23-1 is sorted into the ORF group, with uncertain function. The CDR3 loop spans 19 amino acids. V lost 2 bases to trimming and J lost 6 bases; unmatched junction nucleotides: 18. The CDR3: CASSQGTGGLAGRNGEQYF. As DNA, the CDR3 is TGCGCCAGCAGTCAAGGGACAGGGGGTCTAGCGGGAAGGAATGGCGAGCAGTACTTC.

This rearrangement joins TRBV15 to TRBJ1-5; weak D call: TRBD1 (5 bases). The V gene lost 4 bases and the J gene lost 1 base, with 14 bases spanning the gap. Germline V gene lookup returns CDR1 LNHNV and CDR2 YYDKDF (reference sequence). The CDR3 covers 16 residues. The CDR3 here is CATSKGGAKSNQPQHF. In DNA form, the CDR3 reads TGTGCCACCAGCAAAGGCGGGGCTAAGAGCAATCAGCCCCAGCATTTT.

The CDR3 here is CSVEGLGSYEQYF. The CDR3 region has the DNA TGCAGCGTTGAGGGACTTGGCTCCTACGAGCAGTACTTC. The rearrangement joins TRBV29-1 to TRBJ2-7; D is perhaps TRBD2 (6 bases). The CDR3 runs to 13 residues. In germline, CDR1 is SQVTM, CDR2 ANQGSEA. The V gene lost 3 bases and the J gene lost 0 bases, with 9 bases spanning the gap.

V gene TRBV2 combines with J gene TRBJ1-1; D gene unclear. Germline values: CDR1 SNHLY, CDR2 FYNNEI. Deletions cut 4 bases from V and 0 bases from J, with 9 bases between. CDR3 length: 14 residues. This chain's CDR3 is CASSGHHLNTEAFF. The CDR3 nucleotides are TGTGCCAGCAGTGGACACCATTTGAACACTGAAGCTTTCTTT.